These 3 T cell receptor beta chains came from one sample sequenced in a study of identical twins (dated by TCRdb to 2015 to 2016). To prepare the library, 5' RACE was applied. Reads for this sample came from an Illumina HiSeq 2000. Using fastp at Q25 and MiXCR, TCRdb reprocessed the public reads and kept productive beta chains. Each CDR3 protein appears once, grouped with its most common genes and DNA. The sample contains around 1.7 million distinct CDR3 sequences, around 29% of them found a single time. About 0.27% of the sample rests with the top ten. The sequenced sample consisted of cord blood. These receptors originate from a newborn girl in good health.

The rearrangement links TRBV6-5 to TRBJ2-7, with TRBD1 matching over 7 bases. V trimming: 7 bases; J trimming: 1 base; junction bases outside the gene matches: 13. This CDR3 is 16 amino acids long. Germline loops: CDR1 MNHEY, CDR2 SVGAGI. In DNA, the CDR3 is TGTGCCAGCACTACCCTAGGGGGCAAGGGGTCCTACGAGCAGTACTTC. It yields the protein CASTTLGGKGSYEQYF.

This clonotype was seen only a few times. The chain links TRBV20-1 to TRBJ2-7; 8 bases match TRBD2. The CDR3 spans 15 residues. CDR1 is DFQATT, CDR2 SNEGSKA, per germline (reference sequence). Trimming cost V 3 bases and J 0 bases; bases outside gene matches: 7. The CDR3 DNA reads TGCAGTGCTAGGTTTAGCGGGATCAGCTCCTACGAGCAGTACTTC. This translates into CSARFSGISSYEQYF.

The genes are TRBV27 and TRBJ2-1; D is undetermined. The J call could be wrong; TRBJ2-7 is a better fit for the DNA end. The V gene's germline CDR1 is MNHEY and CDR2 SMNVEV (reference sequence). CDR3 length equals 16 residues. Written as DNA, the CDR3 is TGTGCCAGCAGCTTACGAGGCCAAGACTCCTACAATGAGCAGTACTTC. This encodes CASSLRGQDSYNEQYF.